Presented here are 14 T cell receptor beta chains from one specimen sequenced in a study of CD8+ T cells in alopecia areata. Investigators isolated RNA and reverse transcribed it into cDNA to act as the sequencing template. The method was immunoSEQ multiplex PCR; TCRdb's version includes in-frame clones alone and lacks a portion of them. This table has under 200,000 clones, around 60% appearing once. Treatment here: oral pan-JAK inhibitor, 5-10 mg twice daily. The sequenced sample was CD4+ T cells sorted from blood, obtained at week 24, from a patient treated with tofacitinib. These receptors originate from a human donor with alopecia areata.

This clone appeared a single time. The rearrangement uses TRBV7-9 and TRBJ1-2; D is possibly TRBD1 (6 bases). Deletions cut 1 base from V and 8 bases from J, with 11 bases between. Germline CDR1 and CDR2: SEHNR and FQNEAQ (reference sequence). The CDR3 sequence is 13 residues long. The CDR3 nucleotides read TGTGCCAGCAGCTTAGGACAGGACACGGGCTACACCTTC. Its translation is CASSLGQDTGYTF.

The gene calls are TRBV30 and TRBJ1-1; 9 bases align to TRBD1. V shed 4 bases and J 5 bases; nucleotides not matched to a gene: 8. CDR1 is GTSNPN and CDR2 is SVGIG in the germline V gene (reference sequence). The CDR3 length is 14 residues. CDR3 region: CAWKGDRARTEAFF. The CDR3 DNA follows: TGTGCCTGGAAAGGGGACAGGGCGAGGACTGAAGCTTTCTTT.

V gene TRBV30 combines with J gene TRBJ1-5; D unclear. Germline assignment: CDR1 GTSNPN and CDR2 SVGIG (reference sequence). V lost 3 bases, J lost 1 base, and 10 bases lay in between. The CDR3 extends over 14 amino acids. CDR3 bases: TGTGCCTGGAGGGGGTTTGGGAGCAATCAGCCCCAGCATTTT. Its protein product is CAWRGFGSNQPQHF. The whole variable domain, filled in from reference TRBV30 and TRBJ1-5, reads SQTIHQWPATLVQPVGSPLSLECTVEGTSNPNLYWYRQAAGRGLQLLFYSVGIGQISSEVPQNLSASRPQDRQFILSSKKLLLSDSGFYLCAWRGFGSNQPQHFGDGTRLSIL.

The rearrangement joins TRBV30 to TRBJ1-5; 11 positions agree with TRBD1. The CDR3 contains 15 residues. CDR1 GTSNPN and CDR2 SVGIG come from the germline V gene (reference sequence). The V segment lost 3 bases and the J segment 6 bases; nucleotides outside the gene matches: 7. The CDR3 sequence: CAWSPGGTGGQPQHF. CDR3 DNA sequence: TGTGCCTGGAGCCCCGGAGGGACAGGGGGTCAGCCCCAGCATTTT.

The chain recombines TRBV6-5 with TRBJ2-7, with D possibly TRBD1 on 6 matching bases. There are 16 residues in the CDR3. Looked up from germline, CDR1 is MNHEY and CDR2 is SVGAGI. V lost 4 bases, J lost 5 bases, and 21 bases lay in between. Here the CDR3 reads CASSSVSRDRTNEQYF. In DNA, the CDR3 is TGTGCCAGCAGTTCTGTCTCTCGTGACAGGACCAACGAGCAGTACTTC.

The J gene is TRBJ2-3, the V gene TRBV29-1; D gene uncertain. V dropped 4 bases and J dropped 0 bases, with 17 bases sitting between them. Germline V CDR1 and CDR2: SQVTM, ANQGSEA. This CDR3 spans 16 amino acids. The CDR3 is CSVGAGMQSSTDTQYF. The CDR3 DNA reads TGCAGCGTTGGGGCAGGCATGCAGTCTAGCACAGATACGCAGTATTTT.

The CDR3 loop reads CSVEKLALDTQYF. The CDR3 coding sequence is TGCAGCGTTGAAAAACTAGCTCTAGATACGCAGTATTTT. J is TRBJ2-3 and V is TRBV29-1; perhaps TRBD2 as D (6 bases). The CDR3 is 13 residues long. Trimming cost V 2 bases and J 5 bases, with 11 bases left between them. Germline CDR1 is SQVTM and CDR2 is ANQGSEA.

V gene TRBV6-5 combines with J gene TRBJ2-1; 8 positions match TRBD2. The germline V gene encodes CDR1 MNHEY and CDR2 SVGAGI. The CDR3 extends over 15 amino acids. V lost 2 bases and J lost 6; bases outside the gene matches: 6. The CDR3 DNA is TGTGCCAGCAGTTACGTAGCGGGGCCTTTCAATGAGCAGTTCTTC. It specifies CASSYVAGPFNEQFF.

In DNA form, the CDR3 reads TGTGCCAGCAGCCGAGAGGGGGGCGGCAATCAGCCCCAGCATTTT. Protein sequence: CASSREGGGNQPQHF. The J gene is TRBJ1-5, the V gene TRBV11-2; possible D gene TRBD1, 6 bases. The germline V and J ends were trimmed by 5 bases and 2 bases, with 13 bases remaining between them. The V gene's germline CDR1 is SGHAT and CDR2 FQNNGV. This CDR3 region has 15 residues.

The J gene is TRBJ2-2, the V gene TRBV29-1; TRBD1 matches 7 bases. Germline V lookup: CDR1 SQVTM, CDR2 ANQGSEA. This CDR3 contains 11 residues. With 7 bases clipped from V and 6 bases from J, the junction kept 2 bases outside the gene matches. The CDR3 DNA reads as TGCAGCGCCGACAGGGCCGGGGAGCTGTTTTTT. Amino acids: CSADRAGELFF.

This rearrangement joins TRBV2 to TRBJ1-1, with 8 bases aligning to TRBD1. The germline V gene encodes CDR1 SNHLY and CDR2 FYNNEI. Trimming at V came to 7 bases and at J to 11 bases, leaving 12 bases not matched to a gene. The CDR3 covers 13 residues. DNA of the CDR3: TGTGCCAGCATCCTAGTGGACAGGGACGGCGCTTTCTTT. Translation gives CASILVDRDGAFF.

The chain combines TRBV2 with TRBJ2-5; a possible D gene is TRBD1 (6 bases). The length of the CDR3 is 13 residues. The V end was cut by 6 bases, the J end by 7 bases, with 15 bases between. Germline assignment: CDR1 SNHLY and CDR2 FYNNEI. The CDR3 nucleotides are TGTGCCAGCAGGGACAGCCCCTCAGGGACCCAGTACTTC. Translating it yields CASRDSPSGTQYF.

The chain employs TRBV11-2 and TRBJ2-5; D not resolved. Germline V gene sequence: CDR1 SGHAT, CDR2 FQNNGV. The CDR3 has 15 residues. Trimming took off 7 bases at V and 5 bases at J, with 20 bases between the two ends. CDR3 sequence (DNA): TGTGCCAGCACCTCCGCACAGACCCGGGCGGAGACCCAGTACTTC. It is translated as CASTSAQTRAETQYF.

The V call is TRBV5-6, the J call TRBJ2-2; D gene unclear. V lost 4 bases to trimming and J lost 2 bases, with 9 bases between them. Germline V gene data show CDR1 as SGHDT and CDR2 as YYEEEE. This CDR3 region has 14 residues. The CDR3 nucleotides read TGTGCCAGCAGCACCAGTCTAAACACCGGGGAGCTGTTTTTT. It specifies CASSTSLNTGELFF. Full variable domain (remainder filled in from reference TRBV5-6 and TRBJ2-2): DAGVTQSPTHLIKTRGQQVTLRCSPKSGHDTVSWYQQALGQGPQFIFQYYEEEERQRGNFPDRFSGHQFPNYSSELNVNALLLGDSALYLCASSTSLNTGELFFGEGSRLTVL.